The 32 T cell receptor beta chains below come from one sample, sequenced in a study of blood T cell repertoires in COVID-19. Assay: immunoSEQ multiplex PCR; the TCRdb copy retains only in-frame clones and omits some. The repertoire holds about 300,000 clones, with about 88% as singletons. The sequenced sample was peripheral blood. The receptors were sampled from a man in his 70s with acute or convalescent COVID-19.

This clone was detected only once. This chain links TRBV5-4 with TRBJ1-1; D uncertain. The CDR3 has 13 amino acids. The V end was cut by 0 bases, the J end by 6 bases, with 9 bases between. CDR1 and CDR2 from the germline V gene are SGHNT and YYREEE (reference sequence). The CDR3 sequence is CASSLGTSAEAFF. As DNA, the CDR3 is TGTGCCAGCAGCTTGGGTACAAGCGCTGAAGCTTTCTTT.

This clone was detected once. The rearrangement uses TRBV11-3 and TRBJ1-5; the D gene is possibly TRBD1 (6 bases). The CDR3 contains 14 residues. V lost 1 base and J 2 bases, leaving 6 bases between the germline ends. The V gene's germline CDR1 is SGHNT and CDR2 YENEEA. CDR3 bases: TGTGCCAGCAGCTTAGCAGGGGGCAATCAGCCCCAGCATTTT. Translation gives CASSLAGGNQPQHF.

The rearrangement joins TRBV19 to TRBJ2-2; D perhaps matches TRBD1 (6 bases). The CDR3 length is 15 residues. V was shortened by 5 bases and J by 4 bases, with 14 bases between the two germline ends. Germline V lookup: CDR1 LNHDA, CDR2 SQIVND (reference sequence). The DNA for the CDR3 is TGTGCCAGTAGTTCCGGTATCAGGGGCACCGGGGAGCTGTTTTTT. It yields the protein CASSSGIRGTGELFF.

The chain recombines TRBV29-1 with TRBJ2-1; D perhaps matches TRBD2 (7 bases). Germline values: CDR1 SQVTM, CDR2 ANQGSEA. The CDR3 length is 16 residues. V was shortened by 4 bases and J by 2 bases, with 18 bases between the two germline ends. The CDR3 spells CSVVAGVGAPYNEQFF. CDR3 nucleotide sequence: TGCAGCGTTGTGGCGGGGGTGGGGGCCCCCTACAATGAGCAGTTCTTC.

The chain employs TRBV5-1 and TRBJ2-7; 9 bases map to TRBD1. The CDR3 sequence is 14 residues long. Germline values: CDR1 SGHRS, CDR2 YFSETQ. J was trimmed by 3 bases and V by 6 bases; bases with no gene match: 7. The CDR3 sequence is CASNMGQGGYEQYF. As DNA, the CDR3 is TGCGCCAGCAATATGGGACAGGGAGGCTACGAGCAGTACTTC.

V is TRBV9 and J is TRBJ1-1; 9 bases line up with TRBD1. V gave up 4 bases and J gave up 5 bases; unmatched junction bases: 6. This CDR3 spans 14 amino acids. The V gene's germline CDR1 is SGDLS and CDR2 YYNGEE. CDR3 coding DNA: TGTGCCAGCAGCTATTGGGACAGGGATACTGAAGCTTTCTTT. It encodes CASSYWDRDTEAFF.

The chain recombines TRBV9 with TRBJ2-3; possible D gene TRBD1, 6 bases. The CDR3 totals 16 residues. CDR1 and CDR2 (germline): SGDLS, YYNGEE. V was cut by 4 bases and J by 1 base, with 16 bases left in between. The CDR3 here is CASSKTGRPGTDTQYF. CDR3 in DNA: TGTGCCAGCAGCAAGACAGGACGCCCAGGCACAGATACGCAGTATTTT. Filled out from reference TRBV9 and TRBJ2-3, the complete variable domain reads DSGVTQTPKHLITATGQRVTLRCSPRSGDLSVYWYQQSLDQGLQFLIQYYNGEERAKGNILERFSAQQFPDLHSELNLSSLELGDSALYFCASSKTGRPGTDTQYFGPGTRLTVL.

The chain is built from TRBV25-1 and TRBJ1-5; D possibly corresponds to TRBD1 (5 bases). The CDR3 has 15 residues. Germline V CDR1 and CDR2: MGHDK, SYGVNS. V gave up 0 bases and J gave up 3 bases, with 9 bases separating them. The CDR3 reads CASSEYGGSNQPQHF. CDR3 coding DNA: TGTGCCAGCAGTGAATATGGGGGGTCCAATCAGCCCCAGCATTTT.

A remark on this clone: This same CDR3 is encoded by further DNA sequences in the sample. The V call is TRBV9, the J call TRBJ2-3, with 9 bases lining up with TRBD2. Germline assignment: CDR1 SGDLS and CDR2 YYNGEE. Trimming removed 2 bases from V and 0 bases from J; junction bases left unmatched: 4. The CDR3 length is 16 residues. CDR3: CASSVAGGPSTDTQYF. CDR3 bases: TGTGCCAGCAGCGTGGCGGGAGGGCCTAGCACAGATACGCAGTATTTT.

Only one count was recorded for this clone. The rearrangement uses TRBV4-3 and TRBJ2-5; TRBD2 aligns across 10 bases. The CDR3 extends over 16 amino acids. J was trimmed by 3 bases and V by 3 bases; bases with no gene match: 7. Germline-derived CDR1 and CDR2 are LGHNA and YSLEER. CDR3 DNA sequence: TGCGCCAGCAGCCAGGGGATAGCGGGGGGAGAAGAGACCCAGTACTTC. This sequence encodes CASSQGIAGGEETQYF.

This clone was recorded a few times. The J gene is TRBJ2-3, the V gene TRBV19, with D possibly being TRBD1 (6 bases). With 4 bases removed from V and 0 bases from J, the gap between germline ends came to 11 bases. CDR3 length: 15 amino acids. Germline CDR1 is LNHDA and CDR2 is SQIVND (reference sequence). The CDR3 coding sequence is TGTGCCAGTAGTAGGGGGACACCGAGCACAGATACGCAGTATTTT. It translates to CASSRGTPSTDTQYF.

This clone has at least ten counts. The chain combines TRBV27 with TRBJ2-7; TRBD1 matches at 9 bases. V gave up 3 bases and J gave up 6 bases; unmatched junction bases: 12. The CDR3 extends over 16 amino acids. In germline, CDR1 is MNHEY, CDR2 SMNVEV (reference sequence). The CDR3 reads CASSFRRGQGPSEQYF. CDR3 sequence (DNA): TGTGCCAGCAGTTTTCGGAGGGGACAGGGTCCCTCCGAGCAGTACTTC.

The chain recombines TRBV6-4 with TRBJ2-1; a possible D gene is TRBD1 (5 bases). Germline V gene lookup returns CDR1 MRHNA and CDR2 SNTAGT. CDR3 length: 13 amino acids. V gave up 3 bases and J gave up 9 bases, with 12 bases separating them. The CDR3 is CASSENFRGEQFF. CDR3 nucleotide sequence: TGTGCCAGCAGTGAAAATTTTAGGGGTGAGCAGTTCTTC.

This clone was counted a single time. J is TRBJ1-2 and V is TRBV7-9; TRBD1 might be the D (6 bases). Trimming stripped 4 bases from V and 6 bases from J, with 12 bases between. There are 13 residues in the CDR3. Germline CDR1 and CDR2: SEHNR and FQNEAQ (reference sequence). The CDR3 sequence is CASSSTGSDGYTF. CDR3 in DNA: TGTGCCAGCAGCTCAACAGGGAGTGATGGCTACACCTTC.

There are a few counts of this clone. CDR3 residues: CASKEATSGNTIYF. In DNA form, the CDR3 reads TGTGCCAGCAAGGAGGCCACCTCTGGAAACACCATATATTTT. The gene calls are TRBV6-5 and TRBJ1-3; D uncertain. Germline V gene data show CDR1 as MNHEY and CDR2 as SVGAGI. This CDR3 has 14 amino acids. Trimming took 7 bases from V and 0 from J, leaving 10 bases between them.

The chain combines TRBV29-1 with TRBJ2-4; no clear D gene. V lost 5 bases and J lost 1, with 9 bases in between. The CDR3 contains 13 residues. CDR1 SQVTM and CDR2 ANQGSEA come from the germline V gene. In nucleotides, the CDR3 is TGCAGCGTTAACAGTGACGCCAAAAACATTCAGTACTTC. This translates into CSVNSDAKNIQYF.

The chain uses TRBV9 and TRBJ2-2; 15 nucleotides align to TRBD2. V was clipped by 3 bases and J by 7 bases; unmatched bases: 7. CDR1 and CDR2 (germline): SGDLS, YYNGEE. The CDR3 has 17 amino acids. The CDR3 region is CASSAGTSGRLSGELFF. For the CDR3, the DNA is TGTGCCAGCAGCGCTGGGACTAGCGGGAGGCTGAGCGGGGAGCTGTTTTTT.

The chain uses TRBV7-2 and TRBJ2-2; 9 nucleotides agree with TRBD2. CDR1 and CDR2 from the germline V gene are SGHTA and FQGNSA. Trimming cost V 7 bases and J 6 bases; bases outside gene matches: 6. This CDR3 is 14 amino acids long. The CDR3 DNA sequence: TGTGCCAGCATGGTAGCGGGGGTTCCCGGGGAGCTGTTTTTT. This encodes CASMVAGVPGELFF.

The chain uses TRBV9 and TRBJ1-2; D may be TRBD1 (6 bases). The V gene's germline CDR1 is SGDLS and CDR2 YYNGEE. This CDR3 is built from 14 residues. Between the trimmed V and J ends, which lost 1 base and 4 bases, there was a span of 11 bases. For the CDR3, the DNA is TGTGCCAGCAGCGTAAGTGGGGGCCTCTATGGCTACACCTTC. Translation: CASSVSGGLYGYTF.

CDR3 bases: TGTGCCAGCAGCGGGGGGCGGGACACTGAAGCTTTCTTT. Translating gives CASSGGRDTEAFF. This chain joins TRBV12-3 or TRBV12-4 and TRBJ1-1, with a tentative D call TRBD1 (6 bases). CDR3 length equals 13 residues. V lost 6 bases and J lost 3, with 11 bases in between.

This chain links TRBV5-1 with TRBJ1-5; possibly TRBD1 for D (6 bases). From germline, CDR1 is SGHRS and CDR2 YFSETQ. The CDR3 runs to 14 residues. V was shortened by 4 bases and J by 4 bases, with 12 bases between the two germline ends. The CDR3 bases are TGCGCCAGCAGCGATGGACAGCCAAATCAGCCCCAGCATTTT. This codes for CASSDGQPNQPQHF.

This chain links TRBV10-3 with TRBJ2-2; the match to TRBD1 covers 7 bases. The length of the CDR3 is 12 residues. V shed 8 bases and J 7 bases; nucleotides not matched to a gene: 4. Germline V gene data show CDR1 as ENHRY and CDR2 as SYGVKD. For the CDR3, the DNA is TGTGCCATCCAACAGGGGAACGGGGAGCTGTTTTTT. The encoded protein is CAIQQGNGELFF.

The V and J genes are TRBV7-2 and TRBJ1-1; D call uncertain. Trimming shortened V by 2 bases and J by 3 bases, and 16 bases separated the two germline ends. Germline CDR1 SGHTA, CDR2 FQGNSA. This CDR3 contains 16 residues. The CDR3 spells CASSLTPGGSDTEAFF. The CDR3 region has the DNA TGTGCCAGCAGCTTAACTCCAGGAGGGTCAGACACTGAAGCTTTCTTT. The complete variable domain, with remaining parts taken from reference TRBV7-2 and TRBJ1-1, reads GAGVSQSPSNKVTEKGKDVELRCDPISGHTALYWYRQSLGQGLEFLIYFQGNSAPDKSGLPSDRFSAERTGGSVSTLTIQRTQQEDSAVYLCASSLTPGGSDTEAFFGQGTRLTVV.

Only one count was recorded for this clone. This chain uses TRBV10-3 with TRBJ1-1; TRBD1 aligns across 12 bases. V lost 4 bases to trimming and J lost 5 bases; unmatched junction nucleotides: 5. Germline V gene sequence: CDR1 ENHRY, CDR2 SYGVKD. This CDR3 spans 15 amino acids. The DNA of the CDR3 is TGTGCCATCAGTGGCGGGACAGGGGGCAAGACTGAAGCTTTCTTT. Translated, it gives CAISGGTGGKTEAFF.

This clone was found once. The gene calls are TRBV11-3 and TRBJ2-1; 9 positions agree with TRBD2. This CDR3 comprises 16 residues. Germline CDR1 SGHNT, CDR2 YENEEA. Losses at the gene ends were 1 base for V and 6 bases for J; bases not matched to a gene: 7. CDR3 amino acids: CASSLASGTVGNEQFF. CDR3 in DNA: TGTGCCAGCAGCTTAGCTAGCGGGACGGTAGGCAATGAGCAGTTCTTC.

CDR3 nucleotides: TGCGCCAGATCAGCAGCAGGGGATGGGGCCACAGATACGCAGTATTTT. Translating it yields CARSAAGDGATDTQYF. The chain links TRBV10-2 to TRBJ2-3, with D possibly matching TRBD1 (6 bases). The germline V gene has CDR1 WSHSY and CDR2 SAAADI. The CDR3 extends over 16 amino acids. The V end lost 9 bases, the J end lost 2 bases, and 21 bases lay between the germline ends.

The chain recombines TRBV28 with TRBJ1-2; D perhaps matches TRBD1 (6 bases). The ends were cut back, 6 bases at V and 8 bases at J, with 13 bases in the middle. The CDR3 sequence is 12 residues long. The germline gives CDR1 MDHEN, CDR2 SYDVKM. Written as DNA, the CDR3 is TGTGCCAGCAGCACAACAGGGTGGGGCTACACCTTC. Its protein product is CASSTTGWGYTF.

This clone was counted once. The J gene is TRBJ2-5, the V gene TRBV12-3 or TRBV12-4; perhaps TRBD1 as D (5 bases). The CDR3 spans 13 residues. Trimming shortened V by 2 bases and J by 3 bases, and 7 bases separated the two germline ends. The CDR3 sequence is CASSLIGEETQYF. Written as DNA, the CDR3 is TGTGCCAGCAGTTTAATAGGGGAAGAGACCCAGTACTTC.

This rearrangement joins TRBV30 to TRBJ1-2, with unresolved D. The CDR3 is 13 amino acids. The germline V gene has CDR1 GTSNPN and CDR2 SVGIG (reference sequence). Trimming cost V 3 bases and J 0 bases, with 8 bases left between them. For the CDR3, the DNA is TGTGCCTGGAGGGACGGGGCTAACTATGGCTACACCTTC. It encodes CAWRDGANYGYTF.

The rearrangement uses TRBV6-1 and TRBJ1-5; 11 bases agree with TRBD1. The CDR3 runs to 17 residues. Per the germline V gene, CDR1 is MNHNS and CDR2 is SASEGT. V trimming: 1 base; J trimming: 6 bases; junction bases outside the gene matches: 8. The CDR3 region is CASSEGTGGFAGQPQHF. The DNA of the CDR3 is TGTGCCAGCAGTGAAGGGACAGGGGGCTTTGCGGGTCAGCCCCAGCATTTT.

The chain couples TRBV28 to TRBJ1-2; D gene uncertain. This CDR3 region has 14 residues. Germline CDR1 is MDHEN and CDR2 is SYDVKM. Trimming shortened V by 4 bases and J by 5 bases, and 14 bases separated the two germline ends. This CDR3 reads CASSSQVGSYGYTF. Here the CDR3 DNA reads TGTGCCAGCAGTTCCCAGGTTGGAAGTTATGGCTACACCTTC.

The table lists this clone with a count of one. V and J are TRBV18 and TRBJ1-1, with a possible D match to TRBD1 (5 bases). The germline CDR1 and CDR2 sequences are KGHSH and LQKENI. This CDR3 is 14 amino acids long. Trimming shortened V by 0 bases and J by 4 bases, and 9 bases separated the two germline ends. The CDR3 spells CASSPPAGVTEAFF. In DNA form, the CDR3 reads TGTGCCAGCTCACCACCCGCGGGGGTCACTGAAGCTTTCTTT. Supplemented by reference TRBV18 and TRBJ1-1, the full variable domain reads NAGVMQNPRHLVRRRGQEARLRCSPMKGHSHVYWYRQLPEEGLKFMVYLQKENIIDESGMPKERFSAEFPKEGPSILRIQQVVRGDSAAYFCASSPPAGVTEAFFGQGTRLTVV.